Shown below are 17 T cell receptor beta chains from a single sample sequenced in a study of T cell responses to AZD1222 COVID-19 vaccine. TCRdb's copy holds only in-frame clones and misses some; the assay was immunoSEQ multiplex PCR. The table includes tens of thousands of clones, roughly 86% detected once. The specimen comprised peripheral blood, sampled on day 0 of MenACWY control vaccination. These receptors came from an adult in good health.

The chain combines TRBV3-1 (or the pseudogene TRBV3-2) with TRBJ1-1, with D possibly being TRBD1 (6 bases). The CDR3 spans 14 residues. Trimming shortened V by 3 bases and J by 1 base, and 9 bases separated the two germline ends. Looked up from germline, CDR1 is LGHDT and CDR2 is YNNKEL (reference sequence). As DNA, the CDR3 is TGTGCCAGCAGCCACCCGACAGGGAACACTGAAGCTTTCTTT. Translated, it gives CASSHPTGNTEAFF.

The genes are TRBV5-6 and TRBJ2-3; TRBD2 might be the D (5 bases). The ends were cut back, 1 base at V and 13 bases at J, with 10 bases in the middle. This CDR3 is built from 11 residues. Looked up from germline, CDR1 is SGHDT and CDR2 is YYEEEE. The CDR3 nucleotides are TGTGCCAGCAGCTTGAACCGGGAAGAGTATTTT. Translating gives CASSLNREEYF.

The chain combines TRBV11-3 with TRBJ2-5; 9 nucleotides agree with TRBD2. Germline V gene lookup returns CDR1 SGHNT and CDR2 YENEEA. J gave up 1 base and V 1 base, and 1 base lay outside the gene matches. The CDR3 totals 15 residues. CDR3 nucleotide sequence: TGTGCCAGCAGCTTAGGGGGACTAGCCCAAGAGACCCAGTACTTC. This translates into CASSLGGLAQETQYF.

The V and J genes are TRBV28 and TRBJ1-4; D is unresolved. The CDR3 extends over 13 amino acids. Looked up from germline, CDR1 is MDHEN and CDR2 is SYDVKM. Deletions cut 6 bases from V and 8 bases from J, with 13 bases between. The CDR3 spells CASREGPREKLFF. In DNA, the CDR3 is TGTGCCAGCAGAGAGGGCCCGCGGGAAAAACTGTTTTTT. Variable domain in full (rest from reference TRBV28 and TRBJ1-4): DVKVTQSSRYLVKRTGEKVFLECVQDMDHENMFWYRQDPGLGLRLIYFSYDVKMKEKGDIPEGYSVSREKKERFSLILESASTNQTSMYLCASREGPREKLFFGSGTQLSVL.

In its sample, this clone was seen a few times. The CDR3 reads CASRRDNRHGYTF. CDR3 sequence (DNA): TGTGCCAGCCGACGGGACAACCGGCATGGCTACACCTTC. The rearrangement joins TRBV12-3 or TRBV12-4 to TRBJ1-2, with a possible D match to TRBD1 (6 bases). The CDR3 consists of 13 residues. Trimming took off 8 bases at V and 6 bases at J, with 16 bases between the two ends.

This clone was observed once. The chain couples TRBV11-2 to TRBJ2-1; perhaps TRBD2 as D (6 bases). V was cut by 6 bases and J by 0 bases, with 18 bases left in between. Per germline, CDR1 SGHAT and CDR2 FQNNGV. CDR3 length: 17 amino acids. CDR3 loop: CASRSAGTRSSYNEQFF. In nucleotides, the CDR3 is TGTGCCAGCAGGTCGGCCGGGACTCGGAGCTCCTACAATGAGCAGTTCTTC.

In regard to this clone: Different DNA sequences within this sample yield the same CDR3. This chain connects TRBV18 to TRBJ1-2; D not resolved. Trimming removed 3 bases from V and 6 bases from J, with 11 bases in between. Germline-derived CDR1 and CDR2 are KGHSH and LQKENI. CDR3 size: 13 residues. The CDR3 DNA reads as TGTGCCAGCTCACCGGGCGGCAGGAATGGCTACACCTTC. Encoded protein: CASSPGGRNGYTF.

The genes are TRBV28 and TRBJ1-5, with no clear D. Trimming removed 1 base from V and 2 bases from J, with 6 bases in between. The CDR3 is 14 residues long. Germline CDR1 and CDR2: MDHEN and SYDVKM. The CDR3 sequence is CASSLSGGNQPQHF. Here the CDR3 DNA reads TGTGCCAGCAGTTTATCCGGGGGCAATCAGCCCCAGCATTTT.

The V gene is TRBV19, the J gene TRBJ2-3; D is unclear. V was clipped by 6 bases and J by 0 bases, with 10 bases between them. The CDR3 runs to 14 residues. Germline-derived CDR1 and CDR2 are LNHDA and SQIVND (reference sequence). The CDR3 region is CASSVQRSTDTQYF. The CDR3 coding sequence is TGTGCCAGTAGCGTGCAGAGGAGCACAGATACGCAGTATTTT.

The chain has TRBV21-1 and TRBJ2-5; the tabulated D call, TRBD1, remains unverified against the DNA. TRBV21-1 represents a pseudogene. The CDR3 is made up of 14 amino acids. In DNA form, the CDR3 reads TGTGCCAGCAGCACGTACAGGGGGCGAGAGACCCAGTACTTC. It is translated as CASSTYRGRETQYF.

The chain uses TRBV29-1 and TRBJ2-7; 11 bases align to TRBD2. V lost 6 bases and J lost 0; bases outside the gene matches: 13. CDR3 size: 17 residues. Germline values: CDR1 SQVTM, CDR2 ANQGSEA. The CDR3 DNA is TGCAGCGTAGGAATGGTAGCGGGGGGGACTAGCTCCTACGAGCAGTACTTC. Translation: CSVGMVAGGTSSYEQYF.

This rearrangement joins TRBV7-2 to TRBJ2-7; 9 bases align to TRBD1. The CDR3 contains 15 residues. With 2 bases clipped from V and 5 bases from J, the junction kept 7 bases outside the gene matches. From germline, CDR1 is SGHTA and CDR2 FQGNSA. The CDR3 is CASSLLRDRAHEQYF. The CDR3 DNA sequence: TGTGCCAGCAGCTTATTGCGGGACAGGGCCCACGAGCAGTACTTC.

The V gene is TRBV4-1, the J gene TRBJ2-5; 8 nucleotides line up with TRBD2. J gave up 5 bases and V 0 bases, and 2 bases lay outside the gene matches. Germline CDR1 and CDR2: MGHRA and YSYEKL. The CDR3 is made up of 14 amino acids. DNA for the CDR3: TGCGCCAGCAGCCAAGAGGGACTAGGGGAGACCCAGTACTTC. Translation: CASSQEGLGETQYF.

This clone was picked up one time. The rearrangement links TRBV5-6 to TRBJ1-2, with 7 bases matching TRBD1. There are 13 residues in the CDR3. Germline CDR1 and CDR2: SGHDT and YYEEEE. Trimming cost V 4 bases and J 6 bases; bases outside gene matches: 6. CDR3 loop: CASSPGTVNGYTF. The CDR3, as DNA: TGTGCCAGCAGCCCGGGGACAGTTAATGGCTACACCTTC.

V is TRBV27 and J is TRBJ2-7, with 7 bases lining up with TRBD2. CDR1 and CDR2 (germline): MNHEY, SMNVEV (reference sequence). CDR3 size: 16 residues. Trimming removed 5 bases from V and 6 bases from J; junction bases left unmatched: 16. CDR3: CASSPSYRGVSIEQYF. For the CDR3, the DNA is TGTGCCAGCAGTCCCTCTTACCGGGGGGTGTCGATCGAGCAGTACTTC.

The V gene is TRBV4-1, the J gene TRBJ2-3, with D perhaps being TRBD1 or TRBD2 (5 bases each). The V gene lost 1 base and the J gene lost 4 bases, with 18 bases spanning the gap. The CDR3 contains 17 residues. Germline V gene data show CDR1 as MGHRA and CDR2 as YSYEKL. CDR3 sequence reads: CASSQVEGAAVPDTQYF. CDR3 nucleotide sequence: TGCGCCAGCAGCCAAGTCGAAGGGGCAGCGGTCCCAGATACGCAGTATTTT.

CDR3 residues: CASSQDPRGTYEQYF. Here the CDR3 DNA reads TGCGCCAGCAGCCAAGACCCCCGCGGGACCTACGAGCAGTACTTC. This chain connects TRBV4-1 to TRBJ2-7; tentative D call: TRBD2 (6 bases). Germline V gene sequence: CDR1 MGHRA, CDR2 YSYEKL. The CDR3 length is 15 residues. Deletions cut 0 bases from V and 2 bases from J, with 11 bases between.